The sequence of this T cell receptor beta chain was determined in a study of blood T cell repertoires in COVID-19. As for the study in general: COVID-19 samples collected from the United States, Italy and Spain covered acute and convalescent phases. The analysed material was cDNA or gDNA that came from T cells, B-cell-depleted T cells, or PBMCs.

Methods used by the authors: By means of reference gene primer amplification, nucleated cell counts were estimated. Some clones are missing from TCRdb's copy, which holds only in-frame ones; the method was immunoSEQ multiplex PCR. The D gene and trimming were derived from the DNA, and the V and J assignments and clone size from that table. This sample has roughly 250,000 clones; around four fifths occur once, and the top ten carry around 3.6%. This CDR3 contains 15 residues. In germline, CDR1 is LGHDT, CDR2 YNNKEL (reference sequence). Trimming cost V 5 bases and J 1 base; bases outside gene matches: 2.

The sample taken for sequencing was peripheral blood. The J gene is TRBJ1-6, the V gene TRBV3-1 (or the pseudogene TRBV3-2); 7 bases align to TRBD1. The origin of this receptor is a woman aged 40 to 55 with active or convalescent COVID-19. The CDR3: CASSSRGSYNSPLHF. The CDR3, as DNA: TGTGCCAGCAGCTCCAGGGGGTCCTATAATTCACCCCTCCACTTT.